What follows are 11 T cell receptor beta chains derived from one specimen sequenced in a study of cytomegalovirus exposure and HLA in healthy donors. The study ran its PCR with 60 Vbeta and 13 Jbeta primers. The method was immunoSEQ multiplex PCR; TCRdb's version includes in-frame clones alone and lacks a portion of them. The sample holds over 150,000 clones, roughly 70% seen once. Sequenced input: PBMCs. The receptors were sampled from a woman aged 18-29 years in good health and CMV-seropositive.

The J gene is TRBJ1-3, the V gene TRBV6-5; a possible D gene is TRBD1 (5 bases). V dropped 4 bases and J dropped 0 bases, with 10 bases sitting between them. CDR1 is MNHEY and CDR2 is SVGAGI in the germline V gene. CDR3 size: 15 residues. Here the CDR3 reads CASSFMGGSGNTIYF. CDR3 DNA sequence: TGTGCCAGCAGTTTTATGGGGGGCTCTGGAAACACCATATATTTT.

V is TRBV5-1 and J is TRBJ2-5; 9 bases map to TRBD1. V lost 0 bases, J lost 4 bases, and 1 base stayed unmatched. In germline, CDR1 is SGHRS, CDR2 YFSETQ. There are 14 residues in the CDR3. The CDR3 sequence: CASSLATGGETQYF. CDR3 coding DNA: TGCGCCAGCAGCTTGGCGACAGGGGGAGAGACCCAGTACTTC.

The CDR3 DNA reads as TGTGCCAGCAGTGAAATAGGACAGGGGGAATCCTACTCCTACGAGCAGTACTTC. Its protein product is CASSEIGQGESYSYEQYF. The V gene is TRBV25-1, the J gene TRBJ2-7; 10 bases agree with TRBD1. With 2 bases clipped from V and 0 bases from J, the junction kept 10 bases outside the gene matches. The CDR3 length is 18 residues. The germline gives CDR1 MGHDK, CDR2 SYGVNS.

The V gene is TRBV5-6, the J gene TRBJ2-3; 7 bases align to TRBD2. Germline V CDR1 and CDR2: SGHDT, YYEEEE. The CDR3 has 15 amino acids. V dropped 2 bases and J dropped 1; count of bases not matched to a gene: 4. The CDR3 protein is CASSFAGVGTDTQYF. Written as DNA, the CDR3 is TGTGCCAGCAGCTTCGCGGGGGTGGGCACAGATACGCAGTATTTT.

In DNA, the CDR3 is TGTGCCAGCAGCCAAGATCGGGGGGTGAACACTGAAGCTTTCTTT. The encoded protein is CASSQDRGVNTEAFF. The gene calls are TRBV4-2 and TRBJ1-1, with D perhaps TRBD1 (5 bases). CDR1 is LGHNA, CDR2 YNFKEQ, per germline. V lost 0 bases and J 0 bases, leaving 8 bases between the germline ends. This CDR3 has 15 residues.

This rearrangement joins TRBV19 to TRBJ1-2; D remains ambiguous. The CDR3 is made up of 13 amino acids. V was clipped by 6 bases and J by 9 bases, with 17 bases between them. CDR1 is LNHDA, CDR2 SQIVND, per germline (reference sequence). This CDR3 reads CASSPRGDRSYTF. CDR3 DNA: TGTGCCAGTAGCCCCAGAGGCGATAGAAGCTACACCTTC.

This clone appeared a few times. The rearrangement uses TRBV28 and TRBJ2-1; D not certain. CDR3 length: 11 residues. From germline, CDR1 is MDHEN and CDR2 SYDVKM. Trimming left V 10 bases short and J 9 bases short, with 13 bases between. As DNA, the CDR3 is TGTGCCATTTCGAGACCTAGTGAGCAGTTCTTC. Encoded protein: CAISRPSEQFF.

This clone was seen only a few times. V gene TRBV11-2 combines with J gene TRBJ1-4; 8 bases fit TRBD1. J lost 7 bases, V lost 3 bases, and 13 bases had no gene match. Germline values: CDR1 SGHAT, CDR2 FQNNGV. The CDR3 covers 17 residues. This chain's CDR3 is CASSFARPTGAGEKLFF. The CDR3 nucleotides are TGTGCCAGCAGCTTTGCCAGGCCGACAGGGGCGGGTGAAAAACTGTTTTTT.

The CDR3 bases are TGTGCCAGCAGCTCGTACAGGGGGTATAACTATGGCTACACCTTC. Amino acid sequence: CASSSYRGYNYGYTF. The chain recombines TRBV5-6 with TRBJ1-2; 8 bases align to TRBD1. The germline V gene encodes CDR1 SGHDT and CDR2 YYEEEE. The CDR3 extends over 15 amino acids. V trimming: 3 bases; J trimming: 1 base; junction bases outside the gene matches: 5.

This chain connects TRBV25-1 to TRBJ2-1; 11 positions match TRBD2. The length of the CDR3 is 14 residues. The germline CDR1 and CDR2 sequences are MGHDK and SYGVNS. Losses at the gene ends were 6 bases for V and 5 bases for J; bases not matched to a gene: 3. CDR3 in amino acids: CASRTSGADNEQFF. As DNA, the CDR3 is TGTGCCAGCAGGACTAGCGGGGCCGACAATGAGCAGTTCTTC.

The chain employs TRBV7-9 and TRBJ2-7; TRBD1 is a possible D gene (6 bases). The CDR3 runs to 14 residues. With 1 base removed from V and 3 bases from J, the gap between germline ends came to 10 bases. The germline V gene encodes CDR1 SEHNR and CDR2 FQNEAQ (reference sequence). The CDR3 region is CASSLEGRGYEQYF. DNA of the CDR3: TGTGCCAGCAGCTTAGAGGGCAGGGGCTACGAGCAGTACTTC. The full variable domain, in which reference TRBV7-9 and TRBJ2-7 provide the parts outside the CDR3, is DTGVSQNPRHKITKRGQNVTFRCDPISEHNRLYWYRQTLGQGPEFLTYFQNEAQLEKSRLLSDRFSAERPKGSFSTLEIQRTEQGDSAMYLCASSLEGRGYEQYFGPGTRLTVT.